Presented here are 11 T cell receptor beta chains from one specimen sequenced in a study of T cells in Graves' hyperthyroidism and ophthalmopathy. The investigators amplified TCR beta CDR3 regions from RNA transcripts. TCR CDR3 underwent first-round RT-PCR with the HTBI primer set. In TCRdb, the multiplex PCR reads were re-called with MiXCR into one record per CDR3 protein. The profile covers approximately 610,000 distinct CDR3 sequences, with approximately 15% appearing a single time and around 4.5% taken by the ten largest. The sample was blood. The source is a woman aged 40 to 49 with Graves' ophthalmopathy.

This clonotype appeared a few times. V is TRBV3-1 and J is TRBJ2-5; D not certain. The length of the CDR3 is 13 residues. Between the trimmed V and J ends, which lost 4 bases and 2 bases, there was a span of 8 bases. Germline V gene lookup returns CDR1 LGHDT and CDR2 YNNKEL (reference sequence). Here the CDR3 reads CASSLDGQETQYF. CDR3 nucleotide sequence: TGTGCCAGCAGCCTAGACGGGCAAGAGACCCAGTACTTC.

Only a few counts were recorded for this clonotype. The chain combines TRBV28 with TRBJ2-7, with 8 bases that match TRBD2. The CDR3 is 14 amino acids. V lost 2 bases and J lost 6; bases outside the gene matches: 6. CDR1 and CDR2 from the germline V gene are MDHEN and SYDVKM. The CDR3 spells CASSLELAASEQYF. The CDR3 DNA sequence: TGTGCCAGCAGTTTAGAACTAGCGGCCTCCGAGCAGTACTTC.

There are a few counts of this clonotype. CDR3 residues: CASSPSSNSPLHF. The CDR3 nucleotides are TGTGCCAGCTCACCATCCTCGAATTCACCCCTCCACTTT. The V gene is TRBV18, the J gene TRBJ1-6; no firm D call. CDR1 and CDR2 (germline): KGHSH, LQKENI. V lost 2 bases and J 7 bases, leaving 6 bases between the germline ends. The CDR3 loop spans 13 amino acids.

The chain employs TRBV30 and TRBJ1-6; no definite D call. CDR3 length equals 13 residues. V lost 0 bases and J lost 11, with 11 bases in between. Germline CDR1 GTSNPN, CDR2 SVGIG (reference sequence). The CDR3 DNA sequence: TGTGCCTGGAGTGTACTCCATCGAGCACCCCTCCACTTT. Translating it yields CAWSVLHRAPLHF.

This clonotype showed up many times. This chain uses TRBV27 with TRBJ1-1, with D maybe TRBD1 (6 bases). The germline V gene has CDR1 MNHEY and CDR2 SMNVEV (reference sequence). The CDR3 has 14 residues. Trimming cost V 2 bases and J 4 bases, with 11 bases left between them. The CDR3: CASSLDGRGTEAFF. CDR3 nucleotide sequence: TGTGCCAGCAGTTTAGACGGCAGGGGCACTGAAGCTTTCTTT.

This clonotype has a count of ten or more. The missing conserved phenylalanine or tryptophan at the end of this CDR3 makes a read error likely. V is TRBV20-1 and J is TRBJ2-5; D uncertain. CDR1 and CDR2 (germline): DFQATT, SNEGSKA (reference sequence). The length of the CDR3 is 13 residues. With 1 base removed from V and 3 bases from J, the gap between germline ends came to 9 bases. In nucleotides, the CDR3 is TGCAGTGCTAGAGCCGGACCCGAAGAGACCCAGTACCTC. Its translation is CSARAGPEETQYL.

This clonotype showed up many times. The chain couples TRBV28 to TRBJ2-5; 7 nucleotides match TRBD1. The CDR3 spans 12 residues. V gave up 7 bases and J gave up 5 bases; unmatched junction bases: 4. CDR1 is MDHEN and CDR2 is SYDVKM in the germline V gene. The CDR3 DNA follows: TGTGCCAGCATGAGGGGGCTGGAGACCCAGTACTTC. Its protein is CASMRGLETQYF.

This clonotype has ten or more counts. This chain joins TRBV6-1 and TRBJ2-7; 11 nucleotides agree with TRBD2. Trimming cost V 6 bases and J 7 bases; bases outside gene matches: 14. The germline gives CDR1 MNHNS, CDR2 SASEGT. This CDR3 comprises 16 residues. In DNA form, the CDR3 reads TGTGCCAGCAGCCCCCTTAGCGGGAGGGCCTGGGAAGAGCAGTACTTC. This codes for CASSPLSGRAWEEQYF.

V usage is TRBV6-5 and J usage is TRBJ2-7; no firm D call. Trimming shortened V by 0 bases and J by 3 bases, and 12 bases separated the two germline ends. Germline-derived CDR1 and CDR2 are MNHEY and SVGAGI. This CDR3 is built from 15 residues. As DNA, the CDR3 is TGTGCCAGCAGTTACTCTTACGGGTCGGGCTACGAGCAGTACTTC. It codes for CASSYSYGSGYEQYF.

The chain combines TRBV30 with TRBJ2-7; TRBD1 matches at 8 bases. This CDR3 has 15 amino acids. Trimming cost V 2 bases and J 3 bases; bases outside gene matches: 9. Per the germline V gene, CDR1 is GTSNPN and CDR2 is SVGIG (reference sequence). The CDR3 nucleotides are TGTGCCTGGAGTCAAAGACCCACAGGGGGCTACGAGCAGTACTTC. It yields the protein CAWSQRPTGGYEQYF. Full variable domain (outside the CDR3, taken from reference TRBV30 and TRBJ2-7): SQTIHQWPATLVQPVGSPLSLECTVEGTSNPNLYWYRQAAGRGLQLLFYSVGIGQISSEVPQNLSASRPQDRQFILSSKKLLLSDSGFYLCAWSQRPTGGYEQYFGPGTRLTVT.

This clonotype was seen at least ten times. The chain links TRBV7-9 to TRBJ1-1; D is possibly TRBD1 (6 bases). The CDR3 runs to 15 residues. Germline assignment: CDR1 SEHNR and CDR2 FQNEAQ (reference sequence). The germline V and J ends were trimmed by 4 bases and 4 bases, with 16 bases remaining between them. Here the CDR3 DNA reads TGTGCCAGCAGCTCATCAACAGGGCACTTCACTGAAGCTTTCTTT. Protein: CASSSSTGHFTEAFF.